The 13 T cell receptor beta chains given below trace back to one sample, sequenced in a study of T cells in Graves' hyperthyroidism and ophthalmopathy. TCR beta CDR3 sequences were amplified from RNA transcripts. HTBI primers drove first-round RT-PCR of the TCR CDR3. TCRdb processed the multiplex PCR reads anew with MiXCR; each CDR3 protein has one entry. The sample includes roughly 400,000 distinct CDR3 sequences, 11% to 15% of them seen just once. Sequenced: blood. The receptors shown here come from a middle-aged man with Graves' ophthalmopathy.

This clonotype was counted many times. The chain couples TRBV11-2 to TRBJ1-2; 7 nucleotides align to TRBD1. CDR3 size: 15 residues. Per the germline V gene, CDR1 is SGHAT and CDR2 is FQNNGV. V lost 1 base and J lost 4; bases outside the gene matches: 6. The CDR3 is CASSLGGQHLYGYTF. The CDR3 DNA reads as TGTGCCAGCAGCTTAGGGGGACAGCACCTCTATGGCTACACCTTC.

This clonotype has just a few counts. V gene TRBV19 combines with J gene TRBJ1-2; D call uncertain. This CDR3 has 14 residues. Germline V gene data show CDR1 as LNHDA and CDR2 as SQIVND (reference sequence). Trimming took 6 bases from V and 3 from J, leaving 14 bases between them. DNA of the CDR3: TGTGCCAGTAGGCGTGGGTCGGAACACTATGGCTACACCTTC. As protein: CASRRGSEHYGYTF.

This clonotype was seen at least ten times. The genes are TRBV12-3 or TRBV12-4 and TRBJ2-7; 12 nucleotides match TRBD2. The V gene end was trimmed by 6 bases and the J gene end by 3 bases; junction bases not matched to a gene: 6. The CDR3 contains 15 residues. CDR3 coding DNA: TGTGCCAGCAGCGGTGGACTAGCGGGGCACTACGAGCAGTACTTC. Residues: CASSGGLAGHYEQYF.

This clonotype has just a few counts. This chain connects TRBV28 to TRBJ1-2, with 7 bases lining up with TRBD1. This CDR3 comprises 13 residues. J lost 4 bases, V lost 9 bases, and 8 bases had no gene match. CDR1 is MDHEN, CDR2 SYDVKM, per germline. CDR3 in amino acids: CASTKTGTYGYTF. Here the CDR3 DNA reads TGTGCCAGTACGAAGACAGGGACCTATGGCTACACCTTC.

This clonotype was observed many times. The chain recombines TRBV28 with TRBJ1-6; 9 positions agree with TRBD1. The germline CDR1 and CDR2 sequences are MDHEN and SYDVKM. The CDR3 has 16 amino acids. Trimming at V came to 7 bases and at J to 7 bases, leaving 11 bases not matched to a gene. This chain's CDR3 is CASKTEPGTGNSPLHF. CDR3 bases: TGTGCCAGCAAAACGGAGCCCGGGACAGGGAATTCACCCCTCCACTTT. The complete variable domain, with remaining parts taken from reference TRBV28 and TRBJ1-6, reads DVKVTQSSRYLVKRTGEKVFLECVQDMDHENMFWYRQDPGLGLRLIYFSYDVKMKEKGDIPEGYSVSREKKERFSLILESASTNQTSMYLCASKTEPGTGNSPLHFGNGTRLTVT.

This clonotype appeared many times. The CDR3: CASSPGENTQPQHF. The DNA for the CDR3 is TGTGCCAGCTCACCCGGGGAGAATACTCAGCCCCAGCATTTT. The V call is TRBV18, the J call TRBJ1-5; no clear D gene. Germline V gene data show CDR1 as KGHSH and CDR2 as LQKENI. Trimming cost V 3 bases and J 6 bases, with 12 bases left between them. CDR3 length: 14 amino acids.

The chain couples TRBV6-1 to TRBJ1-2; 8 bases agree with TRBD1. Germline values: CDR1 MNHNS, CDR2 SASEGT. V lost 5 bases, J lost 4 bases, and 6 bases stayed unmatched. The CDR3 loop spans 14 amino acids. In nucleotides, the CDR3 is TGTGCCAGCAGTCGCGGACAGGGCATCTATGGCTACACCTTC. This gives the protein CASSRGQGIYGYTF.

This clonotype was recorded at least ten times. V is TRBV7-3 and J is TRBJ2-1, with TRBD1 matching 11 bases. The CDR3 runs to 18 residues. Per the germline V gene, CDR1 is SGHTA and CDR2 is FQGTGA. Trimming took 1 base from V and 7 from J; bases not matched to a gene: 12. CDR3 sequence reads: CASSLIRSQGQGANEQFF. The CDR3 nucleotides are TGTGCCAGCAGCTTAATTCGGTCCCAAGGACAGGGGGCGAATGAGCAGTTCTTC.

A few counts support this clonotype. This rearrangement joins TRBV9 to TRBJ2-3; 9 positions agree with TRBD1. CDR1 SGDLS and CDR2 YYNGEE come from the germline V gene. This CDR3 has 16 residues. Trimming at V came to 0 bases and at J to 7 bases, leaving 9 bases not matched to a gene. The CDR3 sequence is CASSVELRDRVNTQYF. In DNA, the CDR3 is TGTGCCAGCAGCGTAGAATTGCGGGACAGGGTTAATACGCAGTATTTT.

This clonotype appeared a few times. The chain recombines TRBV20-1 with TRBJ1-5, with TRBD1 matching 9 bases. V shed 0 bases, J shed 6 bases, and the junction held 6 bases outside the gene matches. The CDR3 has 15 amino acids. CDR1 DFQATT and CDR2 SNEGSKA come from the germline V gene (reference sequence). The CDR3 reads CSAREGQGAGQPQHF. CDR3 in DNA: TGCAGTGCTAGAGAGGGACAGGGAGCTGGTCAGCCCCAGCATTTT.

There are many counts of this clonotype. This rearrangement joins TRBV7-8 to TRBJ2-5; D not certain. CDR1 and CDR2 (germline): SGHVS, FQNEAQ. The ends were cut back, 5 bases at V and 6 bases at J, with 7 bases in the middle. The CDR3 has 11 residues. The CDR3, as DNA: TGTGCCAGCAGCCACGATAAGACCCAGTACTTC. The encoded protein is CASSHDKTQYF. Using reference TRBV7-8 and TRBJ2-5 for the parts outside the CDR3, the full variable domain is GAGVSQSPRYKVAKRGQDVALRCDPISGHVSLFWYQQALGQGPEFLTYFQNEAQLDKSGLPSDRFFAERPEGSVSTLKIQRTQQEDSAVYLCASSHDKTQYFGPGTRLLVL.

Many counts were recorded for this clonotype. The rearrangement uses TRBV28 and TRBJ2-7, with D unclear. V was clipped by 1 base and J by 9 bases, with 16 bases between them. CDR3 length: 14 amino acids. CDR1 is MDHEN and CDR2 is SYDVKM in the germline V gene. The CDR3 reads CASSLSQRWSGQYF. CDR3 coding DNA: TGTGCCAGCAGTTTATCACAGAGATGGTCGGGGCAGTACTTC.

This clonotype has a count of ten or more. CDR3 protein: CSARDSRSTQYF. DNA for the CDR3: TGCAGTGCTCGGGACAGTCGGTCGACCCAGTACTTC. This chain uses TRBV20-1 with TRBJ2-5, with TRBD1 matching over 7 bases. J gave up 7 bases and V 5 bases, and 7 bases lay outside the gene matches. The CDR3 loop spans 12 amino acids. Germline V CDR1 and CDR2: DFQATT, SNEGSKA (reference sequence).